A single sample gave rise to the 5 T cell receptor beta chains below, sequenced in a study of CD4+ T cells in melanoma. The protocol was immunoSEQ multiplex PCR, while the TCRdb copy is restricted to in-frame clones and leaves out a portion. The sample includes over 130,000 clones, about nine tenths of them seen just once. The receptors originated from a human donor with melanoma.

The rearrangement links TRBV5-1 to TRBJ1-6; TRBD1 matches at 9 bases. V gave up 4 bases and J gave up 7 bases; unmatched junction bases: 3. CDR1 SGHRS and CDR2 YFSETQ come from the germline V gene. This CDR3 has 14 residues. The CDR3 loop reads CASSPGQGNSPLHF. In DNA form, the CDR3 reads TGCGCCAGCAGCCCCGGACAGGGGAATTCACCCCTCCACTTT.

The chain has TRBV2 and TRBJ1-6; possibly TRBD1 for D (5 bases). Trimming pared 8 bases from V and 9 bases from J, leaving 14 bases between. Per germline, CDR1 SNHLY and CDR2 FYNNEI. The CDR3 has 13 amino acids. The CDR3 loop is CASGRDSVSPLHF. The CDR3 nucleotides read TGTGCCAGCGGTCGGGACTCTGTTTCACCCCTCCACTTT.

The V gene is TRBV5-1, the J gene TRBJ1-1; TRBD1 matches 9 bases. Unmatched junction bases numbered 8, after V lost 3 bases and J lost 2 bases. Germline V gene data show CDR1 as SGHRS and CDR2 as YFSETQ. The CDR3 covers 16 residues. The CDR3 DNA reads TGCGCCAGCAGCTGGGGGTCGACAGGGGGAAACACTGAAGCTTTCTTT. Its protein is CASSWGSTGGNTEAFF.

V usage is TRBV18 and J usage is TRBJ1-2, with unresolved D. CDR1 and CDR2 from the germline V gene are KGHSH and LQKENI. This CDR3 is built from 14 residues. With 2 bases removed from V and 4 bases from J, the gap between germline ends came to 11 bases. DNA for the CDR3: TGTGCCAGCTCACCAACGGGTTTTGGCTATGGCTACACCTTC. Translated: CASSPTGFGYGYTF.

The V and J genes are TRBV6-1 and TRBJ2-3; D might be TRBD1 (5 bases). V shed 2 bases and J shed 5 bases, with 14 bases lying between them. Looked up from germline, CDR1 is MNHNS and CDR2 is SASEGT. The CDR3 loop spans 15 amino acids. The CDR3 DNA reads as TGTGCCAGCAGTGAAAGAAGGGGTTGGTTAGATACGCAGTATTTT. This translates into CASSERRGWLDTQYF.